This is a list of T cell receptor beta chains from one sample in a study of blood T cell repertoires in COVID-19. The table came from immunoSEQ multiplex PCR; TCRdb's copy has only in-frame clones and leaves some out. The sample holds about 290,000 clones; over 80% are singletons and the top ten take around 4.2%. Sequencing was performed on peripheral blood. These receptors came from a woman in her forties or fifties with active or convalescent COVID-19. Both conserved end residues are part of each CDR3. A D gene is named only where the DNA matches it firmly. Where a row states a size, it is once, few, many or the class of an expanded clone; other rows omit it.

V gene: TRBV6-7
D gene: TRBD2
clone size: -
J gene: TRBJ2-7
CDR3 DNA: TGTGCCAGCAGTTACCCCCGGACTAGCGGGGACTACGAGCAGTACTTC
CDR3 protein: CASSYPRTSGDYEQYF

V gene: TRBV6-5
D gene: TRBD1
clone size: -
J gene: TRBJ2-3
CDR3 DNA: TGTGCCAGCCGGGGGACAGGGACCGATACGCAGTATTTT
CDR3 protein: CASRGTGTDTQYF

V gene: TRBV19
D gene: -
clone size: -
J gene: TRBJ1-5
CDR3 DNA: TGTGCCAGTAGTGCGGGTCCGCCCCAGCATTTT
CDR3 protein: CASSAGPPQHF

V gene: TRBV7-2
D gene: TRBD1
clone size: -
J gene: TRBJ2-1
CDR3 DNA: TGTGCCAGCAGCTTAGACAGGGGTACTTCTCGTGAGCAGTTCTTC
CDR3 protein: CASSLDRGTSREQFF

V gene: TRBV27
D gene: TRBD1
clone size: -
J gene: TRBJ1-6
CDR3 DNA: TGTGCCAGCAGCATGGCAGGGGGCTATAATTCACCCCTCCACTTT
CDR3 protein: CASSMAGGYNSPLHF

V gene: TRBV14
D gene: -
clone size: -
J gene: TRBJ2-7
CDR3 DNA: TGTGCCAGCAGCCAAGAGGACACTCGCCAGTACTTC
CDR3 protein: CASSQEDTRQYF

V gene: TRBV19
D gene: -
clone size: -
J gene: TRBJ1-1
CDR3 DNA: TGTGCCACTCAGAAGGGGGTCGAGGGCACTGAAGCTTTCTTT
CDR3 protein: CATQKGVEGTEAFF

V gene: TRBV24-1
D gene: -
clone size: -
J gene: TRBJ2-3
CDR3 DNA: TGTGCCACCAGTGATTTGATGGCGGGAACCGGAAGGCAGTATTTT
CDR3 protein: CATSDLMAGTGRQYF

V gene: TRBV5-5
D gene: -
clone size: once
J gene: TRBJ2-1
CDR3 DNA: TGTGCCAGCAGCTTACGGGAGCACTACAATGAGCAGTTCTTC
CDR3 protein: CASSLREHYNEQFF

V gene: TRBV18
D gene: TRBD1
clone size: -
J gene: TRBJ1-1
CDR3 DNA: TGTGCCAGCTCAACAGGACAGGGGGCAGCTTTCTTT
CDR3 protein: CASSTGQGAAFF

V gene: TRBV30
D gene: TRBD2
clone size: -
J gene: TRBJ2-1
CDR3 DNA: TGTGCCTGGAGTGACGGGAGGGCCGGGGAGCAGTTCTTC
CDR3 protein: CAWSDGRAGEQFF

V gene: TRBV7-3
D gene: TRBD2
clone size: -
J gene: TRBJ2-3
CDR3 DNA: TGTGCCAGCAGCTTCGCGGGAGGGCCTACAGATACGCAGTATTTT
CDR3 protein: CASSFAGGPTDTQYF

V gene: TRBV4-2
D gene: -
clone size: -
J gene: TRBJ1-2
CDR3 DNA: TGTGCCAGCAGCCAAGATAGACAGAGTGACTATGGCTACACCTTC
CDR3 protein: CASSQDRQSDYGYTF

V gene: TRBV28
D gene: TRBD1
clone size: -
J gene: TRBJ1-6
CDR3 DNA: TGTGCCAGCAGGGCCCCCGGGACAGGGGGCTATAATTCACCCCTCCACTTT
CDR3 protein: CASRAPGTGGYNSPLHF

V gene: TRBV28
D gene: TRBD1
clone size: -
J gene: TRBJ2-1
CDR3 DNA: TGTGCCAGCTGTGGGAGGGACAGGGTGGGCAATGAGCAGTTCTTC
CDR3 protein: CASCGRDRVGNEQFF

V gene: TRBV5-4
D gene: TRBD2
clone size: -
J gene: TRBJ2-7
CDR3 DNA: TGTGCCAGCAGTCCGAGCGGGGCGAGCTACGAGCAGTACTTC
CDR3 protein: CASSPSGASYEQYF

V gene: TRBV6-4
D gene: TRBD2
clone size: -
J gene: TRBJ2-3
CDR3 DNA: TGTGCCAGCAAGGAGCGGGAGGGGGTCGATACGCAGTATTTT
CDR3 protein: CASKEREGVDTQYF

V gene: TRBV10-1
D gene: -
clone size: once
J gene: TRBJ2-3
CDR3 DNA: TGCGCCAGCAGTGAGATATCGACAGATACGCAGTATTTT
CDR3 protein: CASSEISTDTQYF

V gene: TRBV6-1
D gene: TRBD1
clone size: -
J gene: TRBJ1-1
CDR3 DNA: TGTGCCAGCAGTGAAAGGTCGGCAGGGGGCGGTGGTGAAGCTTTCTTT
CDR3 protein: CASSERSAGGGGEAFF

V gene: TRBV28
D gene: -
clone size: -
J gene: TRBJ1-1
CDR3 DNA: TGTGCCAGCAGAATAGGGGTGATTGAAGCTTTCTTT
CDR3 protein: CASRIGVIEAFF

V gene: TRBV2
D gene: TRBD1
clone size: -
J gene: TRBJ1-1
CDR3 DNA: TGTGCCAGCAGGTGGGACAGGGGAGATACTGAAGCTTTCTTT
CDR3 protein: CASRWDRGDTEAFF

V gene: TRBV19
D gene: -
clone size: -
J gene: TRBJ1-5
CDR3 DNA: TGTGCCAGTAGTATAGTTCTCGGTCTGAATCAGCCCCAGCATTTT
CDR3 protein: CASSIVLGLNQPQHF

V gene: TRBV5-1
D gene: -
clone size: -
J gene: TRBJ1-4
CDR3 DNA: TGCGCCAGCAGCTTGGGCAGGGAGGGTGAAAAACTGTTTTTT
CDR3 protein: CASSLGREGEKLFF

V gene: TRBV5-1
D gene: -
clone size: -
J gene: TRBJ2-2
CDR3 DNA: TGCGCCAGCATGCGGGACGGAAACACCGGGGAGCTGTTTTTT
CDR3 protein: CASMRDGNTGELFF

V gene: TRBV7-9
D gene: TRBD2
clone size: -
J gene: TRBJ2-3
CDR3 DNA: TGTGCCAGCAGCTTGTCGCTAGCGGGGACGAGCACAGATACGCAGTATTTT
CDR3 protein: CASSLSLAGTSTDTQYF

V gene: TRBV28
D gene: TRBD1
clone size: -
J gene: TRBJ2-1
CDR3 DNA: TGTGCCAGCAGTTTACAGGGACAGGGTCCGGTTGAGCAGTTCTTC
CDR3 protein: CASSLQGQGPVEQFF

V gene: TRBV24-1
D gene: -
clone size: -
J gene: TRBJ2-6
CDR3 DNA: TGTGCCACCACGGAGAGCTCTGGGGCCAACGTCCTGACTTTC
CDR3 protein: CATTESSGANVLTF

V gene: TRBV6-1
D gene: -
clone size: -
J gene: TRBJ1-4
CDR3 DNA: TGTGCCAGCAGTGAAACCCAGGGAGGCGAAAAACTGTTTTTT
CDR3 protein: CASSETQGGEKLFF

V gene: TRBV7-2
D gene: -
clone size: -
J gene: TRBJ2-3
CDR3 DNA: TGTGCCAGCAGCTTAGAGGGGCGGGGAGATACGCAGTATTTT
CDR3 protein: CASSLEGRGDTQYF

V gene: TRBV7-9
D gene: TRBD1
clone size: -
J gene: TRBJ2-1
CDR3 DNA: TGTGCCAGCAGCCCAAGGGGACAGTGGGACAATGAGCAGTTCTTC
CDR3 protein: CASSPRGQWDNEQFF

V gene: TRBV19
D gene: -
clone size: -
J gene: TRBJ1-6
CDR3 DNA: TGTGCCAGTAGTATTAAAGCAGGGGTGATTGGTTCACCCCTCCACTTT
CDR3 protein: CASSIKAGVIGSPLHF

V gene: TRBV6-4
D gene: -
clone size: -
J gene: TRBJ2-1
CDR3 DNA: TGTGCCAGCAGTGAGAGTAGCGGCACCTACAATGAGCAGTTCTTC
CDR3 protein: CASSESSGTYNEQFF

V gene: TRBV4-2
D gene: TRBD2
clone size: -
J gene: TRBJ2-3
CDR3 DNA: TGTGCCAGCAGCCAAGTAGCGGGAGAGGGGACAGATACGCAGTATTTT
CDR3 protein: CASSQVAGEGTDTQYF

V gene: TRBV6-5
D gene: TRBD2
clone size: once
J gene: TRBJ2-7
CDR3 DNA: TGTGCCAGCAGGCTCGGACTAGCGAACGAGCAGTACTTC
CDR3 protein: CASRLGLANEQYF